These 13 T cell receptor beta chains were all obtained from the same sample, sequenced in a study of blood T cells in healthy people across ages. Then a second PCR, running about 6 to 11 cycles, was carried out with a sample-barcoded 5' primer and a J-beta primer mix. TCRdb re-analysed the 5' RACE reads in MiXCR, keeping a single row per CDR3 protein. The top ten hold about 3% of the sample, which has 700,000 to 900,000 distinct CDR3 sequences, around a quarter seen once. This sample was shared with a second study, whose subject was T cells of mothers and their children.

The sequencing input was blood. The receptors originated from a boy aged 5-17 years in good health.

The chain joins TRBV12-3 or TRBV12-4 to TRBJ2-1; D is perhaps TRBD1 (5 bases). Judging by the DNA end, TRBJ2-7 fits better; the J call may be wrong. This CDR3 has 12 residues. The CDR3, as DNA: TGTGCCAGCAGTCTCGACAGCTACGAGCAGTACGTC. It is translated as CASSLDSYEQYV.

The DNA for the CDR3 is TGTGCCAGCAGCTTAGCGGGACTTAACTATGGCTACACCTTC. As protein: CASSLAGLNYGYTF. This rearrangement joins TRBV11-2 to TRBJ1-2; a possible D gene is TRBD1 (5 bases). CDR3 size: 14 residues. Germline CDR1 reads SGHAT; CDR2 reads FQNNGV. Trimming removed 1 base from V and 1 base from J, with 7 bases in between.

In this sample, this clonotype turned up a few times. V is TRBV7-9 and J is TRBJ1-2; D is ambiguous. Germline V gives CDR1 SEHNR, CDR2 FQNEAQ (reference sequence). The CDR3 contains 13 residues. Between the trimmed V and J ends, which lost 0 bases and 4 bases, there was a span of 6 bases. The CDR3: CASSLAYAYGYTF. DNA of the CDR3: TGTGCCAGCAGCTTAGCGTACGCCTATGGCTACACCTTC.

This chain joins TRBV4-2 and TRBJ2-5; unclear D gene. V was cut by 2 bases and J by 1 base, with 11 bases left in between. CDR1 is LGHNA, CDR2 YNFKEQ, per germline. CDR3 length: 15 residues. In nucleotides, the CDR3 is TGTGCCAGCAGCCAACACCCCAGTGGCCAAGAGACCCAGTACTTC. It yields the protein CASSQHPSGQETQYF.

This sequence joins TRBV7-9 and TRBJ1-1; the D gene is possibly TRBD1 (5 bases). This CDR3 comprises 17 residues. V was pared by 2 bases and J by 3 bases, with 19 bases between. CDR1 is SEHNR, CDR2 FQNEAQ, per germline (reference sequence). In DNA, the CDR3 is TGTGCCAGCAGCTTACGGGGCGATTCTGACGCGCACACTGAAGCTTTCTTT. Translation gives CASSLRGDSDAHTEAFF.

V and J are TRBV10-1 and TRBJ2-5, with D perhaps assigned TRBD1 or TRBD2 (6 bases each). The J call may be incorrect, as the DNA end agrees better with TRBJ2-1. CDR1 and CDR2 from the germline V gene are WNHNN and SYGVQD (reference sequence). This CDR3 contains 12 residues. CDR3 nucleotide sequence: TGCGCCAGCAGTGAGAACCGGGGGCAGCAGTTCTTC. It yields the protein CASSENRGQQFF.

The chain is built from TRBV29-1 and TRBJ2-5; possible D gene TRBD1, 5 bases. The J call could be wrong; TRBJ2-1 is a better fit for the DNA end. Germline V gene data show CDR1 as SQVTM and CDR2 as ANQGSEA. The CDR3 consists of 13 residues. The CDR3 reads CSVEGRVRDEQFF. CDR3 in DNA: TGCAGCGTTGAGGGCAGGGTTCGTGATGAGCAGTTCTTC.

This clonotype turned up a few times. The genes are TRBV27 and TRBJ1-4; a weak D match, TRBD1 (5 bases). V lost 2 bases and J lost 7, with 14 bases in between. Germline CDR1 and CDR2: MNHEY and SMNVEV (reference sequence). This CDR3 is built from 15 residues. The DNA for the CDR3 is TGTGCCAGCAGTTTACGTGGCAGGGAAAGTGAAAAACTGTTTTTT. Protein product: CASSLRGRESEKLFF.

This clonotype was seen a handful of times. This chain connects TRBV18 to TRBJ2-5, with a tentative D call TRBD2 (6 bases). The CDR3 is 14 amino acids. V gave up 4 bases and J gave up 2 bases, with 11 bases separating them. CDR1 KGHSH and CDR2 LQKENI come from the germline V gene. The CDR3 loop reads CASSRRDFQETQYF. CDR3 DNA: TGTGCCAGCTCACGCCGGGACTTTCAAGAGACCCAGTACTTC.

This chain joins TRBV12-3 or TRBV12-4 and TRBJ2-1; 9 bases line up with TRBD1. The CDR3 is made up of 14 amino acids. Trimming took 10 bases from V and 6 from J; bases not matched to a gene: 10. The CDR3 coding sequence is TGTGCCAACTCGGTGGGACAGGGAGTCAATGAGCAGTTCTTC. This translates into CANSVGQGVNEQFF.

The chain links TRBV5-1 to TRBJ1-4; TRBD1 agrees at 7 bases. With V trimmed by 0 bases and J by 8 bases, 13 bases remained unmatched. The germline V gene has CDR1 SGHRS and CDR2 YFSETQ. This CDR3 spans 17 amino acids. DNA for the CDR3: TGCGCCAGCAGCTTGGGTAGGGGGCAGGTCGGCAAGGAAAAACTGTTTTTT. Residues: CASSLGRGQVGKEKLFF.

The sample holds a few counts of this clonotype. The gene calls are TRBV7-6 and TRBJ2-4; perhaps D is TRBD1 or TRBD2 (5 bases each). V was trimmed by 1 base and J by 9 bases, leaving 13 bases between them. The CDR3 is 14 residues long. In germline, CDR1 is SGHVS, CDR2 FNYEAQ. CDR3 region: CASSLEQEAGIQYF. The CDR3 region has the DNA TGTGCCAGCAGCTTAGAACAGGAGGCTGGCATTCAGTACTTC.

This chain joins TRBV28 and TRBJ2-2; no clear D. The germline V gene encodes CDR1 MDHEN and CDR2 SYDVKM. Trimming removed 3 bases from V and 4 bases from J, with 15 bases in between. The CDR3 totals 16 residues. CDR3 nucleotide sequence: TGTGCCAGCAGTTTTTCAAGGAGCTCCAGCACCGGGGAGCTGTTTTTT. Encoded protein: CASSFSRSSSTGELFF.